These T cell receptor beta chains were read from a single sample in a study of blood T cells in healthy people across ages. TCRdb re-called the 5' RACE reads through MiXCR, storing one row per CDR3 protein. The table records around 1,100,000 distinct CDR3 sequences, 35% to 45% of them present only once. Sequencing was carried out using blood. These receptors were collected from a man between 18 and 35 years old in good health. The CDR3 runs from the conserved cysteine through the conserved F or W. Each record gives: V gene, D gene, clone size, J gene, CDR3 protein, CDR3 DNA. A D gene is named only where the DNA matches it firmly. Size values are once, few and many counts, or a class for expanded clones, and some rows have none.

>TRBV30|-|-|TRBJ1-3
CAWSPGQSGNTIYF
TGTGCCTGGAGTCCGGGGCAGTCGGGAAACACCATATATTTT
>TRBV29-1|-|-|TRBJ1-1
CSVDAGPTNTEAFF
TGCAGCGTTGACGCGGGACCGACGAACACTGAAGCTTTCTTT
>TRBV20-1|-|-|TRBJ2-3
CSARETGRSTDTQYF
TGCAGTGCTAGAGAGACGGGACGTAGTACAGATACGCAGTATTTT
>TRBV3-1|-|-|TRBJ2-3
CASSHKGNLRVTDTQYF
TGTGCCAGCAGCCATAAGGGTAATCTACGTGTCACAGATACGCAGTATTTT
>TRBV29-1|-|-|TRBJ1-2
CSVLQRAGAIYGYTF
TGCAGCGTTTTACAAAGGGCAGGGGCAATCTATGGCTACACCTTC
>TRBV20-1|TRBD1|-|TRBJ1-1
CSALRGQAYTEAFF
TGCAGTGCTCTCCGGGGACAGGCATACACTGAAGCTTTCTTT
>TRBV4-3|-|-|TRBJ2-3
CASSHAETRLNTDTQYF
TGCGCCAGCAGCCATGCCGAAACACGTCTAAACACAGATACGCAGTATTTT
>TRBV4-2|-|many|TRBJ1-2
CASSQGAGPTPNGYTF
TGTGCCAGCAGCCAAGGGGCGGGCCCAACCCCAAATGGCTACACCTTC
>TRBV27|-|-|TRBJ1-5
CASRRGSINQPQHF
TGTGCCAGCAGGCGGGGTAGTATCAATCAGCCCCAGCATTTT
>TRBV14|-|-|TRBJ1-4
CASSQGEGVGTNEKLFF
TGTGCCAGCAGCCAAGGAGAGGGGGTCGGCACTAATGAAAAACTGTTTTTT
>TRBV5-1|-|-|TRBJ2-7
CSSSSPSSYEQYF
TGCTCCAGCAGCTCGCCCAGCTCCTACGAGCAGTACTTC
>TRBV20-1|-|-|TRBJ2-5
CSARTSETQYF
TGCAGTGCTAGGACCTCGGAGACCCAGTACTTC
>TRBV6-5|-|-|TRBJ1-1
CASRYGGGTEAFF
TGTGCCAGCAGGTACGGGGGGGGCACTGAAGCTTTCTTT
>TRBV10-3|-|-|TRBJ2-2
CAISPATENTGELFF
TGTGCCATCAGCCCCGCGACAGAAAACACCGGGGAGCTGTTTTTT
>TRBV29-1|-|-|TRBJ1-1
CSVELRTGRSEAFF
TGCAGCGTTGAACTTCGGACGGGCAGGTCTGAAGCTTTCTTT
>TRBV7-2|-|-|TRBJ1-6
CASSPRPNREAPLHF
TGTGCCAGCAGCCCCCGACCAAACAGGGAGGCACCCCTCCACTTT
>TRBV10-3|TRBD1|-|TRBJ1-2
CAISLQGNYGYTF
TGTGCCATCAGTTTACAGGGGAACTATGGCTACACCTTC
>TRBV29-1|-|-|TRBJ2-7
CSARVSYEQYF
TGCAGCGCCCGGGTTTCCTACGAGCAGTACTTC
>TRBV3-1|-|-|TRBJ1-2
CASSQARKGRIYCGYTF
TGTGCCAGCAGCCAAGCGCGAAAAGGACGGATCTATTGTGGCTACACCTTC
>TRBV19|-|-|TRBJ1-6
CASRSTFRNSPLHF
TGTGCCAGTAGGTCGACATTCAGGAATTCACCCCTCCACTTT
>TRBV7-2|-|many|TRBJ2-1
CASSSFTAHEQFF
TGTGCCAGCAGCAGTTTTACTGCACATGAGCAGTTCTTC
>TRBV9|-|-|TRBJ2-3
CASSVGPMSTDTQYF
TGTGCCAGCAGCGTGGGACCGATGAGCACAGATACGCAGTATTTT
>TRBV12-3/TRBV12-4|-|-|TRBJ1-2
CASSLIEYGYTF
TGTGCCAGCAGTTTAATAGAATATGGCTACACCTTC
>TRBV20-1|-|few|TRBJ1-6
CSARHRALRDSPLHF
TGCAGTGCTAGACACAGGGCTTTAAGGGATTCACCCCTCCACTTT
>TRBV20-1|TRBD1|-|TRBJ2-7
CSAHSGTGDNEQYF
TGCAGTGCCCATTCCGGGACAGGGGACAACGAGCAGTACTTC
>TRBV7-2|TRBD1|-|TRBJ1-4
CASRRQGPYEKLFF
TGTGCCAGCAGACGACAGGGCCCCTATGAAAAACTGTTTTTT
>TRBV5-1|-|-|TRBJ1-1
CACSFTDGGLEAFF
TGCGCCTGCAGCTTTACAGACGGTGGACTTGAAGCTTTCTTT
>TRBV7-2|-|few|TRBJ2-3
CASSLRAGNTDTQYF
TGTGCCAGCAGCTTAAGGGCAGGGAACACGGATACGCAGTATTTT
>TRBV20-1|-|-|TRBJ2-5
CSAITGRRHQGTQYF
TGCAGTGCCATAACAGGGAGGCGGCACCAAGGGACCCAGTACTTC
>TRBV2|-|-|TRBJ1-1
CASSDAGGSTEAFF
TGTGCCAGCAGTGATGCGGGAGGGAGCACTGAAGCTTTCTTT
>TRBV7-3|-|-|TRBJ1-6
CASSLGERDSPLHF
TGTGCCAGCAGCTTAGGGGAACGGGATTCACCCCTCCACTTT
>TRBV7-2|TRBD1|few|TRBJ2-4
CASSSDRGKNIQYF
TGTGCCAGCAGCTCGGACAGGGGTAAAAACATTCAGTACTTC
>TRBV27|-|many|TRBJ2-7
CASSLSRLVYEQYF
TGTGCCAGCAGTTTGTCTAGATTGGTCTACGAGCAGTACTTC
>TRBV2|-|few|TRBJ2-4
CASRVRDTGRAKNIQYF
TGTGCCAGCAGAGTCCGGGACACCGGAAGGGCCAAAAACATTCAGTACTTC
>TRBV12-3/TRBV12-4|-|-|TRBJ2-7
CASSEPESSYNEQYF
TGTGCCAGCAGCGAGCCCGAGAGCTCCTACAATGAGCAGTACTTC
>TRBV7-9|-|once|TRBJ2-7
CASSAQTYYEQYF
TGTGCCAGCAGCGCCCAGACATACTACGAGCAGTACTTC
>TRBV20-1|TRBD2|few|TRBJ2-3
CSAPRLARTDTQYF
TGCAGTGCTCCCCGACTAGCGAGGACAGATACGCAGTATTTT
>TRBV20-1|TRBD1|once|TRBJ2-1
CSAGGTGIIHEQFF
TGCAGTGCAGGGGGGACAGGGATAATCCATGAGCAGTTCTTC
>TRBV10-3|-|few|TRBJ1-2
CAVSGTQNYGYTF
TGTGCCGTATCCGGGACTCAGAACTATGGCTACACCTTC
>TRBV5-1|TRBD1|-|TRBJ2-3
CASRSPGTGSDTQYF
TGCGCCAGCAGATCCCCCGGGACAGGGTCAGATACGCAGTATTTT
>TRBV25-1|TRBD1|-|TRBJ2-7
CASSERTGSFYEQYF
TGTGCCAGCAGTGAAAGGACAGGGTCATTTTACGAGCAGTACTTC
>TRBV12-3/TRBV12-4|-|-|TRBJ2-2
CASSPRDRRPGELFF
TGTGCCAGCAGTCCAAGAGATAGACGCCCCGGTGAGCTGTTTTTT
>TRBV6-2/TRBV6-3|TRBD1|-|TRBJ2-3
CASRTGGLSDTQYF
TGTGCCAGCAGGACAGGGGGCCTATCAGATACGCAGTATTTT
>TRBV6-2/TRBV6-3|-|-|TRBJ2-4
CASSYGPIANIQYF
TGTGCCAGCAGTTACGGGCCTATAGCAAACATTCAGTACTTC
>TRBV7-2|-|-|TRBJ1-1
CAGSLAQGWTEAFF
TGTGCCGGCAGCTTAGCCCAGGGCTGGACTGAAGCTTTCTTT
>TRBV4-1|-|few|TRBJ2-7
CASSQDSLSSYEQYF
TGCGCCAGCAGCCAAGACTCTCTCAGCTCCTACGAGCAGTACTTC
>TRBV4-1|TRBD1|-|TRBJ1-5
CASSQVPTGSNQPQHF
TGCGCCAGCAGCCAAGTACCGACAGGGAGCAATCAGCCCCAGCATTTT
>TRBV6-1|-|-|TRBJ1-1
CASSEVEGITEAFF
TGTGCCAGCAGTGAAGTTGAGGGTATCACTGAAGCTTTCTTT
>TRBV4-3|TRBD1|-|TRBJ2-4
CASSPDRGVGNIQYF
TGCGCCAGCAGCCCCGACAGGGGCGTGGGAAACATTCAGTACTTC
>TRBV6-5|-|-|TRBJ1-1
CASAGGPQGTEAFF
TGTGCCAGCGCGGGGGGTCCCCAGGGCACTGAAGCTTTCTTT
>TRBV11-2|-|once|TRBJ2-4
CASSLVPTPGAKNIQYF
TGTGCCAGCAGCTTAGTGCCCACCCCTGGGGCCAAAAACATTCAGTACTTC
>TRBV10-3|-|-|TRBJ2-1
CAITPQGLASYNEQFF
TGTGCCATAACCCCCCAAGGGCTAGCCTCCTACAATGAGCAGTTCTTC
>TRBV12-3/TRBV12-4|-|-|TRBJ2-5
CASSSHSTETQYF
TGTGCCAGCAGTTCACATTCCACAGAGACCCAGTACTTC
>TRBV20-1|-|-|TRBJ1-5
CSARVGQGLVWQPQHF
TGCAGTGCTAGAGTCGGGCAGGGTCTAGTCTGGCAGCCCCAGCATTTT
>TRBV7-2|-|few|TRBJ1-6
CASSLAESSYNSPLHF
TGTGCCAGCAGCTTAGCGGAGAGCTCCTATAATTCACCCCTCCACTTT
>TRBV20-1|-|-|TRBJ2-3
CSARGTGERTDTQYF
TGCAGTGCTAGAGGAACGGGCGAACGTACAGATACGCAGTATTTT
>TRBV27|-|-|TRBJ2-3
CASSPRKDTQYF
TGTGCCAGCAGTCCCCGAAAAGATACGCAGTATTTT
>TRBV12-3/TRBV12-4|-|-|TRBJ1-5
CASSFAQGPSNQPQHF
TGTGCCAGCAGTTTTGCCCAGGGTCCCAGCAATCAGCCCCAGCATTTT
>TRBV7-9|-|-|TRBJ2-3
CASSLPPEGAPDTQYF
TGTGCCAGCAGCCTACCTCCCGAAGGGGCCCCAGATACGCAGTATTTT
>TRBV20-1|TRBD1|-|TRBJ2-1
CSARAGGAWNEQFF
TGCAGTGCTAGAGCAGGGGGCGCTTGGAATGAGCAGTTCTTC